This is a list of T cell receptor beta chains from one sample in a study of cytomegalovirus exposure and HLA in healthy donors. The table came from immunoSEQ multiplex PCR; TCRdb's copy has only in-frame clones and leaves some out. The sample comprises 80,000 to 100,000 clones, 75% to 85% of which are singletons, and 3% to 4% rests with the top ten. The sample taken for sequencing was PBMCs. These receptors originate from a male donor in good health and CMV-seropositive. CDR3s include the opening cysteine and the closing phenylalanine or tryptophan. The D gene is left open where the match is weak. The size field is filled for only some rows; it gives once, few, many or a size class.

J gene: TRBJ2-2
D gene: NA
V gene: TRBV6-1
clone size: once
CDR3 DNA: TGTGCCAGCAGTGAAAGTTTAGTATCCACCGGGGAGCTGTTTTTT
CDR3 protein: CASSESLVSTGELFF

J gene: TRBJ2-1
D gene: TRBD2
V gene: TRBV2
clone size: NA
CDR3 DNA: TGTGCCAGCAGCCTAGCGGGGGCGAGTAATGAGCAGTTCTTC
CDR3 protein: CASSLAGASNEQFF

J gene: TRBJ1-1
D gene: NA
V gene: TRBV5-4
clone size: NA
CDR3 DNA: TGTGCCAGCAGCCTTCGGGGGGTGAACACTGAAGCTTTCTTT
CDR3 protein: CASSLRGVNTEAFF

J gene: TRBJ1-1
D gene: NA
V gene: TRBV7-9
clone size: NA
CDR3 DNA: TGTGCCAGCAGCTTAGGGCCGTCTTGGGGGGAGAACACTGAAGCTTTCTTT
CDR3 protein: CASSLGPSWGENTEAFF

J gene: TRBJ1-4
D gene: NA
V gene: TRBV27
clone size: NA
CDR3 DNA: TGTGCCAGCAGGTTTGGATCCCCCCCGGGGAATGAAAAACTGTTTTTT
CDR3 protein: CASRFGSPPGNEKLFF

J gene: TRBJ1-3
D gene: NA
V gene: TRBV11-2
clone size: NA
CDR3 DNA: TGTGCCAGCAGCTTAGAACCTCGGCGGAACACCATATATTTT
CDR3 protein: CASSLEPRRNTIYF

J gene: TRBJ2-2
D gene: NA
V gene: TRBV30
clone size: NA
CDR3 DNA: TGTGCCTGGAGTCGTCCTTCTTACACCGGGGAGCTGTTTTTT
CDR3 protein: CAWSRPSYTGELFF

J gene: TRBJ1-5
D gene: NA
V gene: TRBV30
clone size: few
CDR3 DNA: TGTGCCTGGAGTGTCACGGGAAATCAGCCCCAGCATTTT
CDR3 protein: CAWSVTGNQPQHF

J gene: TRBJ1-5
D gene: TRBD1
V gene: TRBV7-2
clone size: once
CDR3 DNA: TGTGCCAGCAGCCCCCGACAGGGCGATCAGCCCCAGCATTTT
CDR3 protein: CASSPRQGDQPQHF

J gene: TRBJ2-1
D gene: NA
V gene: TRBV20-1
clone size: NA
CDR3 DNA: TGCAGTGGGCAATGGGGGGATGAGCAGTTCTTC
CDR3 protein: CSGQWGDEQFF

J gene: TRBJ1-1
D gene: TRBD1
V gene: TRBV19
clone size: NA
CDR3 DNA: TGTGCCAGTAGTATCGACAGGGGGACTGAAGCTTTCTTT
CDR3 protein: CASSIDRGTEAFF

J gene: TRBJ1-2
D gene: TRBD1
V gene: TRBV27
clone size: NA
CDR3 DNA: TGTGCCAGCAGAAACAGGGGAGTCTATGGCTACACCTTC
CDR3 protein: CASRNRGVYGYTF

J gene: TRBJ1-2
D gene: NA
V gene: TRBV27
clone size: NA
CDR3 DNA: TGTGCCAGCAGTTTGGCGGGGGCGCATCGGGACTACACCTTC
CDR3 protein: CASSLAGAHRDYTF

J gene: TRBJ1-6
D gene: NA
V gene: TRBV30
clone size: NA
CDR3 DNA: TGTGCCTGGAGCGAGGGGGTCGGTTCACCCCTCCACTTT
CDR3 protein: CAWSEGVGSPLHF

J gene: TRBJ2-3
D gene: TRBD2
V gene: TRBV7-9
clone size: NA
CDR3 DNA: TGTGCCAGCAGCTTAATCGCGGGGGGCACAGATACGCAGTATTTT
CDR3 protein: CASSLIAGGTDTQYF

J gene: TRBJ2-1
D gene: TRBD2
V gene: TRBV7-3
clone size: NA
CDR3 DNA: TGTGCCAGCAGCCCATCTAGCGGGGCGGGGAATGAGCAGTTCTTC
CDR3 protein: CASSPSSGAGNEQFF

J gene: TRBJ1-1
D gene: TRBD1
V gene: TRBV19
clone size: NA
CDR3 DNA: TGTGCCAGTAGTACCTGGGACAGCGAGAACACTGAAGCTTTCTTT
CDR3 protein: CASSTWDSENTEAFF

J gene: TRBJ2-7
D gene: NA
V gene: TRBV5-4
clone size: NA
CDR3 DNA: TGTGCCAGCAGCTTGTATGGCCCATCCTACGAGCAGTACTTC
CDR3 protein: CASSLYGPSYEQYF

J gene: TRBJ1-1
D gene: NA
V gene: TRBV6-6
clone size: few
CDR3 DNA: TGTGCCAGCAGTTACAGCATAAGGAACACTGAAGCTTTCTTT
CDR3 protein: CASSYSIRNTEAFF

J gene: TRBJ1-1
D gene: NA
V gene: TRBV7-2
clone size: few
CDR3 DNA: TGTGCCAGCAGCTTTCCGGGGAACACTGAAGCTTTCTTT
CDR3 protein: CASSFPGNTEAFF

J gene: TRBJ1-1
D gene: NA
V gene: TRBV2
clone size: NA
CDR3 DNA: TGTGCCAGCAGGTTAGGGGTAGTCGGTGAAGCTTTCTTT
CDR3 protein: CASRLGVVGEAFF

J gene: TRBJ1-2
D gene: NA
V gene: TRBV27
clone size: NA
CDR3 DNA: TGTGCCAGCAGGAGAGAAGCTAACTATGGCTACACCTTC
CDR3 protein: CASRREANYGYTF

J gene: TRBJ1-2
D gene: NA
V gene: TRBV11-3
clone size: NA
CDR3 DNA: TGTGCCAGCAGCTCGCAGGGAAACTATGGCTACACCTTC
CDR3 protein: CASSSQGNYGYTF

J gene: TRBJ2-7
D gene: TRBD2
V gene: TRBV4-3
clone size: once
CDR3 DNA: TGCGCCAGCAGCCAGGGTGCCGGGACTAGCGGTACCTACGAGCAGTACTTC
CDR3 protein: CASSQGAGTSGTYEQYF

J gene: TRBJ1-6
D gene: NA
V gene: TRBV7-2
clone size: NA
CDR3 DNA: TGTGCCAGCAGCTCCGAAGGGACAATTAATTCACCCCTCCACTTT
CDR3 protein: CASSSEGTINSPLHF

J gene: TRBJ2-3
D gene: NA
V gene: TRBV6-5
clone size: NA
CDR3 DNA: TGTGCCAGCAGTTACAGGAACAGGGCTACAGATACGCAGTATTTT
CDR3 protein: CASSYRNRATDTQYF

J gene: TRBJ2-2
D gene: TRBD1
V gene: TRBV10-1
clone size: NA
CDR3 DNA: TGCGCCAGCAGACAGGGGGCGGACACCGGGGAGCTGTTTTTT
CDR3 protein: CASRQGADTGELFF

J gene: TRBJ2-3
D gene: TRBD1
V gene: TRBV5-1
clone size: NA
CDR3 DNA: TGCGCCAGCAGTAATGAGGGACAGCCCACAGATACGCAGTATTTT
CDR3 protein: CASSNEGQPTDTQYF

J gene: TRBJ1-2
D gene: TRBD1
V gene: TRBV29-1
clone size: NA
CDR3 DNA: TGCAGCGTAAGACAGGGGGCCGATGGCTACACCTTC
CDR3 protein: CSVRQGADGYTF

J gene: TRBJ2-7
D gene: NA
V gene: TRBV10-3
clone size: few
CDR3 DNA: TGTGCCATCAGTGAGCAGGGTTACGAGCAGTACTTC
CDR3 protein: CAISEQGYEQYF

J gene: TRBJ1-1
D gene: NA
V gene: TRBV9
clone size: NA
CDR3 DNA: TGTGCCAGCAGCCCTGGGGGGTGGGTCACTGAAGCTTTCTTT
CDR3 protein: CASSPGGWVTEAFF

J gene: TRBJ2-3
D gene: TRBD2
V gene: TRBV6-5
clone size: NA
CDR3 DNA: TGTGCCAGCAGTTACGGACTAGCGGGCACAGATACGCAGTATTTT
CDR3 protein: CASSYGLAGTDTQYF

J gene: TRBJ2-5
D gene: TRBD1
V gene: TRBV7-9
clone size: NA
CDR3 DNA: TGTGCCAGCAGCCCCCGGACAGGGGGGATGGAGGAGACCCAGTACTTC
CDR3 protein: CASSPRTGGMEETQYF

J gene: TRBJ1-4
D gene: NA
V gene: TRBV30
clone size: NA
CDR3 DNA: TGTGCCTGGACCCCAGGGGATGAAAAACTGTTTTTT
CDR3 protein: CAWTPGDEKLFF

J gene: TRBJ2-2
D gene: NA
V gene: TRBV5-7
clone size: NA
CDR3 DNA: TGTGCCAGCAGCGCGGGACTGGATCGTTTT
CDR3 protein: CASSAGLDRF

J gene: TRBJ2-7
D gene: NA
V gene: TRBV11-2
clone size: NA
CDR3 DNA: TGTGCCAGCAGCTCTAGGCCCTCTTTTTACGAGCAGTACTTC
CDR3 protein: CASSSRPSFYEQYF

J gene: TRBJ2-1
D gene: NA
V gene: TRBV4-2
clone size: NA
CDR3 DNA: TGTGCCAGCAGCCAAGGAACCTGGACAGCTTCAAAAGCCTACAATGAGCAGTTCTTC
CDR3 protein: CASSQGTWTASKAYNEQFF

J gene: TRBJ1-1
D gene: TRBD1
V gene: TRBV5-6
clone size: NA
CDR3 DNA: TGTGCCAGCAGCTTTACCCCCGGGACAGGAGATAGTGAAGCTTTCTTT
CDR3 protein: CASSFTPGTGDSEAFF

J gene: TRBJ1-2
D gene: NA
V gene: TRBV5-1
clone size: NA
CDR3 DNA: TGCGCCAGCAGCTTGGGCCAGGGTAACTATGGCTACACCTTC
CDR3 protein: CASSLGQGNYGYTF

J gene: TRBJ1-2
D gene: NA
V gene: TRBV19
clone size: NA
CDR3 DNA: TGTGCCGCCCGCGGGGTACAAGGCTACACCTTC
CDR3 protein: CAARGVQGYTF